The 16 T cell receptor beta chains below come from one sample, sequenced in a study of cytomegalovirus exposure and HLA in healthy donors. Both 60 Vbeta primers and 13 Jbeta primers went into the PCR. Using immunoSEQ multiplex PCR, the repertoire was profiled, and TCRdb retains in-frame clones only, with some absent. The profile shows about 150,000 clones, approximately 80% of them singletons. The sequencing input was PBMCs. The receptors shown here come from a woman aged 40-49 years in good health and CMV-seronegative.

This clone came up once. The gene calls are TRBV5-5 and TRBJ1-2, with D perhaps matching TRBD1 (5 bases). The CDR3 consists of 13 residues. Trimming pared 0 bases from V and 6 bases from J, leaving 9 bases between. Per the germline V gene, CDR1 is SGHKS and CDR2 is YYEKEE (reference sequence). The CDR3 is CASSLGRVNGYTF. CDR3 bases: TGTGCCAGCAGCTTGGGCAGGGTTAATGGCTACACCTTC.

The rearrangement uses TRBV5-1 and TRBJ2-7, with TRBD1 matching over 9 bases. Germline V gene data show CDR1 as SGHRS and CDR2 as YFSETQ. CDR3 length equals 13 residues. Trimming took 4 bases from V and 3 from J; bases not matched to a gene: 2. CDR3 region: CASSRDRDYEQYF. In nucleotides, the CDR3 is TGCGCCAGCAGCCGGGACAGGGACTACGAGCAGTACTTC.

The genes are TRBV7-6 and TRBJ2-7, with TRBD1 matching 9 bases. From germline, CDR1 is SGHVS and CDR2 FNYEAQ. The J segment lost 1 base and the V segment lost 0 bases, leaving 16 bases of the junction unmatched. There are 20 residues in the CDR3. Here the CDR3 reads CASSLAPPTTGTGISYEQYF. The CDR3 bases are TGTGCCAGCAGCTTAGCGCCCCCAACTACCGGGACAGGGATTTCCTACGAGCAGTACTTC. Drawing the rest from reference TRBV7-6 and TRBJ2-7, the complete variable domain is GAGVSQSPRYKVTKRGQDVALRCDPISGHVSLYWYRQALGQGPEFLTYFNYEAQQDKSGLPNDRFSAERPEGSISTLTIQRTEQRDSAMYRCASSLAPPTTGTGISYEQYFGPGTRLTVT.

The chain has TRBV10-3 and TRBJ2-7; a possible D gene is TRBD2 (6 bases). The CDR3 spans 15 residues. Per the germline V gene, CDR1 is ENHRY and CDR2 is SYGVKD. V was pared by 7 bases and J by 5 bases, with 21 bases between. In nucleotides, the CDR3 is TGTGCCATCAAACCGGGACTCGACAGCCCCCACGAGCAGTACTTC. Translating gives CAIKPGLDSPHEQYF.

CDR3 in DNA: TGTGCCAGCAGAAACCGGGACAGGGGGCTTGGCTACACCTTC. It yields the protein CASRNRDRGLGYTF. This chain joins TRBV28 and TRBJ1-2; TRBD1 matches at 12 bases. The CDR3 consists of 14 residues. CDR1 is MDHEN and CDR2 is SYDVKM in the germline V gene. With 6 bases clipped from V and 7 bases from J, the junction kept 6 bases outside the gene matches.

In its sample, this clone was seen once. The chain combines TRBV5-1 with TRBJ2-5, with 9 bases lining up with TRBD1. Germline-derived CDR1 and CDR2 are SGHRS and YFSETQ. The trim removed 4 bases at V and 9 bases at J, leaving 13 bases unmatched. The CDR3 is 15 residues long. The CDR3 region is CASSVEPTGGKAQYF. The CDR3 DNA reads TGCGCCAGCAGCGTAGAACCGACAGGGGGAAAGGCCCAGTACTTC.

The chain recombines TRBV12-2 with TRBJ2-7; whether TRBD2, the table's D call, matches the DNA was not checked. TRBV12-2 represents a pseudogene. The CDR3 contains 15 residues. Here the CDR3 DNA reads TGTGCAAGTCGCTTAGAGGGACTTCTCACCTACGAGCAGTACTTC. Protein: CASRLEGLLTYEQYF.

The chain's CDR3 is CASSLGPGLANYEQYF. The CDR3 DNA sequence: TGTGCCAGCAGCTTAGGACCGGGACTAGCGAACTACGAGCAGTACTTC. This chain joins TRBV7-2 and TRBJ2-7, with 10 positions matching TRBD2. The CDR3 spans 16 residues. CDR1 and CDR2 from the germline V gene are SGHTA and FQGNSA. V shed 1 base and J 3 bases; nucleotides not matched to a gene: 6.

The CDR3, as DNA: TGTGCCAGCAGCTTAACTGGGGACAGGGGCTCCTACGAGCAGTACTTC. Protein product: CASSLTGDRGSYEQYF. The chain combines TRBV7-3 with TRBJ2-7; 10 nucleotides align to TRBD1. Unmatched junction bases numbered 2, after V lost 0 bases and J lost 0 bases. This CDR3 region has 16 residues. Per the germline V gene, CDR1 is SGHTA and CDR2 is FQGTGA. Full variable domain (outside the CDR3, taken from reference TRBV7-3 and TRBJ2-7): GAGVSQTPSNKVTEKGKYVELRCDPISGHTALYWYRQSLGQGPEFLIYFQGTGAADDSGLPNDRFFAVRPEGSVSTLKIQRTERGDSAVYLCASSLTGDRGSYEQYFGPGTRLTVT.

This clone came up a few times. V is TRBV4-3 and J is TRBJ2-7; TRBD2 matches 11 bases. V lost 5 bases, J lost 0 bases, and 3 bases stayed unmatched. The CDR3 covers 15 residues. Germline CDR1 is LGHNA and CDR2 is YSLEER. The CDR3 nucleotides read TGCGCCAGCAGCTCGGGACTAGCGGACTCCTACGAGCAGTACTTC. Its protein is CASSSGLADSYEQYF.

This sequence joins TRBV15 and TRBJ1-1; D ambiguous. CDR1 is LNHNV, CDR2 YYDKDF, per germline (reference sequence). V was pared by 0 bases and J by 1 base, with 6 bases between. This CDR3 has 14 residues. In DNA form, the CDR3 reads TGTGCCACCAGCAGAGATGCAGAGAACACTGAAGCTTTCTTT. It specifies CATSRDAENTEAFF. Together with reference TRBV15 and TRBJ1-1, the CDR3 gives the full variable domain: DAMVIQNPRYQVTQFGKPVTLSCSQTLNHNVMYWYQQKSSQAPKLLFHYYDKDFNNEADTPDNFQSRRPNTSFCFLDIRSPGLGDTAMYLCATSRDAENTEAFFGQGTRLTVV.

The genes are TRBV5-1 and TRBJ2-3; TRBD2 matches 11 bases. The ends lost 3 bases at V and 2 bases at J; junction bases unmatched: 8. The CDR3 has 17 residues. Germline V lookup: CDR1 SGHRS, CDR2 YFSETQ. The CDR3 DNA reads as TGCGCCAGCAGCTCCACCACTAGCGGGGGAGTCACAGATACGCAGTATTTT. Encoded protein: CASSSTTSGGVTDTQYF. Variable domain in full (rest from reference TRBV5-1 and TRBJ2-3): KAGVTQTPRYLIKTRGQQVTLSCSPISGHRSVSWYQQTPGQGLQFLFEYFSETQRNKGNFPGRFSGRQFSNSRSEMNVSTLELGDSALYLCASSSTTSGGVTDTQYFGPGTRLTVL.

The genes are TRBV28 and TRBJ2-2; D is perhaps TRBD1 (6 bases). The length of the CDR3 is 15 residues. CDR1 is MDHEN and CDR2 is SYDVKM in the germline V gene. The germline V and J ends were trimmed by 5 bases and 5 bases, with 15 bases remaining between them. CDR3 region: CASSPPGHPTGELFF. The DNA for the CDR3 is TGTGCCAGCAGTCCCCCGGGACACCCGACCGGGGAGCTGTTTTTT. The full variable domain, completed using reference TRBV28 and TRBJ2-2, is DVKVTQSSRYLVKRTGEKVFLECVQDMDHENMFWYRQDPGLGLRLIYFSYDVKMKEKGDIPEGYSVSREKKERFSLILESASTNQTSMYLCASSPPGHPTGELFFGEGSRLTVL.

The chain couples TRBV10-3 to TRBJ1-1; D remains ambiguous. Germline V CDR1 and CDR2: ENHRY, SYGVKD. V was clipped by 0 bases and J by 3 bases, with 8 bases between them. The CDR3 consists of 14 residues. CDR3: CAISESARYTEAFF. In nucleotides, the CDR3 is TGTGCCATCAGTGAGTCGGCAAGATACACTGAAGCTTTCTTT.

V usage is TRBV4-3 and J usage is TRBJ2-3, with D perhaps TRBD1 (5 bases). Germline V gives CDR1 LGHNA, CDR2 YSLEER. CDR3 length: 16 residues. V lost 2 bases, J lost 7 bases, and 19 bases lay in between. CDR3 region: CASSQSTAFPPHTQYF. The CDR3 nucleotides read TGCGCCAGCAGCCAATCGACAGCCTTTCCGCCCCATACGCAGTATTTT.

The V and J genes are TRBV2 and TRBJ2-1, with D uncertain. Between the trimmed V and J ends, which lost 5 bases and 8 bases, there was a span of 10 bases. The CDR3 covers 12 residues. Germline CDR1 and CDR2: SNHLY and FYNNEI. CDR3 coding DNA: TGTGCCAGCAGTCGACTCTGGGATGAGCAGTTCTTC. It encodes CASSRLWDEQFF.